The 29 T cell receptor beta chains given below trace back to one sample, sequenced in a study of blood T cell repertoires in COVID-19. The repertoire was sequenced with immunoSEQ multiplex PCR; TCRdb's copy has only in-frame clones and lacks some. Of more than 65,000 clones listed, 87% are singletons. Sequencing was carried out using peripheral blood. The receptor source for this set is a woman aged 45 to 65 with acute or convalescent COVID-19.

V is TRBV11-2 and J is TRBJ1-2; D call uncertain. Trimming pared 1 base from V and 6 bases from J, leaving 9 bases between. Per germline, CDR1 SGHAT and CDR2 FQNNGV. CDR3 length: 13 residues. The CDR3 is CASSLAPSHGYTF. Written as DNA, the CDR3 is TGTGCCAGCAGCTTAGCCCCGAGCCATGGCTACACCTTC. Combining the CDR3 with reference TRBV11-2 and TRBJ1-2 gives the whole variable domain EAGVAQSPRYKIIEKRQSVAFWCNPISGHATLYWYQQILGQGPKLLIQFQNNGVVDDSQLPKDRFSAERLKGVDSTLKIQPAKLEDSAVYLCASSLAPSHGYTFGSGTRLTVV.

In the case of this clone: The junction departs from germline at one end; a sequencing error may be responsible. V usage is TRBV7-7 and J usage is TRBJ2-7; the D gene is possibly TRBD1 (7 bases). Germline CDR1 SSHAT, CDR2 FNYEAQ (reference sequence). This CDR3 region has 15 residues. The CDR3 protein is CASSRMTGRSYEQYF. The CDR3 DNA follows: TGTGCTAGCAGCCGTATGACAGGGAGGTCCTACGAGCAGTACTTC.

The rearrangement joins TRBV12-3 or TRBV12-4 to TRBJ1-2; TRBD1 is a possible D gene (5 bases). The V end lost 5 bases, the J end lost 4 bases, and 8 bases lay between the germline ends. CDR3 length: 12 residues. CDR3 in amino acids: CASSRTTYGYTF. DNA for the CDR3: TGTGCCAGCAGTAGGACAACCTATGGCTACACCTTC.

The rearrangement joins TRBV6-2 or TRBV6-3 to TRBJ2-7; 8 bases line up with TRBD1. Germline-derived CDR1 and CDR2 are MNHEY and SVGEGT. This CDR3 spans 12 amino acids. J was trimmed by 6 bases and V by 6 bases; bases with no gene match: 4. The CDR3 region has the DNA TGTGCCAGCAGCAGACAGGGGTTCGAGCAGTACTTC. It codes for CASSRQGFEQYF.

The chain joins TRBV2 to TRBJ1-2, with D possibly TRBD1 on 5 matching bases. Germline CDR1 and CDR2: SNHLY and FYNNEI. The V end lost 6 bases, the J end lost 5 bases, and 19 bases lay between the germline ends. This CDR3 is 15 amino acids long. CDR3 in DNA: TGTGCCAGCAGAGAGAACAGGCCGCTTAGGTATGGCTACACCTTC. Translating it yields CASRENRPLRYGYTF.

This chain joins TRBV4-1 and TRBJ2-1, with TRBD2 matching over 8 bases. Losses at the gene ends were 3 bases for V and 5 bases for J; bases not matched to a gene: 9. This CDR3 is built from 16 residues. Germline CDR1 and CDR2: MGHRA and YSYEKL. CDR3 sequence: CASSHRASGGNNEQFF. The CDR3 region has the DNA TGCGCCAGCAGCCACAGGGCCAGCGGGGGAAACAATGAGCAGTTCTTC.

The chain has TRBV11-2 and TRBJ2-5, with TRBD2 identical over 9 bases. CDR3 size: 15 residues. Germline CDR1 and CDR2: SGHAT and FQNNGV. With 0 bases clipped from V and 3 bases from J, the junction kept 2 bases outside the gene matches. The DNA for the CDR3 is TGTGCCAGCAGCTTAGAGTCTAGCGGGAAAGAGACCCAGTACTTC. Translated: CASSLESSGKETQYF. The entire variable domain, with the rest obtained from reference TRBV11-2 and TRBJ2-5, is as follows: EAGVAQSPRYKIIEKRQSVAFWCNPISGHATLYWYQQILGQGPKLLIQFQNNGVVDDSQLPKDRFSAERLKGVDSTLKIQPAKLEDSAVYLCASSLESSGKETQYFGPGTRLLVL.

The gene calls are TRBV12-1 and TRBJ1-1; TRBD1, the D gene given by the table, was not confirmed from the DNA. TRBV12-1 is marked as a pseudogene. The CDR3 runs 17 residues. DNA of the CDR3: TGTGCCAGCAGCTACCCCCGCAGGGGGGACAGCTACACTGAAGCTTTCTTT. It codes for CASSYPRRGDSYTEAFF.

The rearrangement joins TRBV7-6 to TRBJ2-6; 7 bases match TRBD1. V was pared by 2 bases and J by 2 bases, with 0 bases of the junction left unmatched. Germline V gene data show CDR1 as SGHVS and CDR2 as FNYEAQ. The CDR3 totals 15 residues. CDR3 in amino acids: CASSLQGAGANVLTF. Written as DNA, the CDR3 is TGTGCCAGCAGCTTACAGGGGGCTGGGGCCAACGTCCTGACTTTC.

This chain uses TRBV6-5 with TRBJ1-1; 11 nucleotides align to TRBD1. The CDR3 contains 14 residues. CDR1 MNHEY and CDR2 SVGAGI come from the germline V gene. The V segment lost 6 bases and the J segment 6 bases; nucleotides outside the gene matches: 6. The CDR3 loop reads CASSWTGGKSEAFF. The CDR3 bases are TGTGCCAGCAGCTGGACAGGGGGCAAATCTGAAGCTTTCTTT.

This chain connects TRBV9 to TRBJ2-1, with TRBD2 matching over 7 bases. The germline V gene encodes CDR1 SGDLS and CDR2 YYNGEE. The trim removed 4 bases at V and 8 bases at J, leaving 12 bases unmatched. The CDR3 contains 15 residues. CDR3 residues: CASSYGTTRGHEQFF. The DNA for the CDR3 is TGTGCCAGCAGCTACGGGACTACCCGCGGCCATGAGCAGTTCTTC.

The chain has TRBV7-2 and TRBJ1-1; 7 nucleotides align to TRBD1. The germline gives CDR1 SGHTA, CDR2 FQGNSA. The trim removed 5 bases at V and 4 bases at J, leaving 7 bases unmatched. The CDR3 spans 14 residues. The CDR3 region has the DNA TGTGCCAGCAGCGCCCGACAGGGTTTCACTGAAGCTTTCTTT. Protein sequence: CASSARQGFTEAFF.

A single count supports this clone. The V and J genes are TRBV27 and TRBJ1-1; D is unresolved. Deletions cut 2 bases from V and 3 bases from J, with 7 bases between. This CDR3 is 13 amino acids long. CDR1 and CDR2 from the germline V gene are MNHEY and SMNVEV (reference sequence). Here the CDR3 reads CASSLEPYTEAFF. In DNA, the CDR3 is TGTGCCAGCAGTTTAGAGCCGTACACTGAAGCTTTCTTT.

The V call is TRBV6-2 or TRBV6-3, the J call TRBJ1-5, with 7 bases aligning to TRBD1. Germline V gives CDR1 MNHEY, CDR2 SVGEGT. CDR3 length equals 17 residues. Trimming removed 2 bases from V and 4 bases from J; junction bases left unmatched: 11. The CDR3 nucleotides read TGTGCCAGCAGTTACCCCTATGGGGCCAGGGGGAATCAGCCCCAGCATTTT. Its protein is CASSYPYGARGNQPQHF.

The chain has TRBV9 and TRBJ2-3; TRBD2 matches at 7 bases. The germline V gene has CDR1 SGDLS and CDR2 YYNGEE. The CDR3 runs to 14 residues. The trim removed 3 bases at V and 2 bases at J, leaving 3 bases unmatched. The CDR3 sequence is CASSERGLTDTQYF. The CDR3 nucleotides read TGTGCCAGCAGCGAGCGGGGTCTCACAGATACGCAGTATTTT.

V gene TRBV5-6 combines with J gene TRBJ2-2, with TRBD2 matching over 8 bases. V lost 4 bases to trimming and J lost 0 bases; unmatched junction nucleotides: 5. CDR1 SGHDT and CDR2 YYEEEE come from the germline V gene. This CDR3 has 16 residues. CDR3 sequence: CASSPGGGTNTGELFF. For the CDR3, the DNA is TGTGCCAGCAGCCCCGGCGGGGGGACGAACACCGGGGAGCTGTTTTTT.

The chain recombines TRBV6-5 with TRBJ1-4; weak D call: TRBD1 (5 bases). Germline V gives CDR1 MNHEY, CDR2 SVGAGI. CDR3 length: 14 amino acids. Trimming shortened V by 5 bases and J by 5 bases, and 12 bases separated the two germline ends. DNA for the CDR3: TGTGCCAGCAGTCCGACAGACACGAATGAAAAACTGTTTTTT. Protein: CASSPTDTNEKLFF.

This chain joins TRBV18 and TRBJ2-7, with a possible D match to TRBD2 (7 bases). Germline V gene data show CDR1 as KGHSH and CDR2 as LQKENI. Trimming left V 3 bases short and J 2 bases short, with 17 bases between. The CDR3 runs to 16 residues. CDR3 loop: CASSPGRGGYAYEQYF. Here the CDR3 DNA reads TGTGCCAGCTCACCTGGTAGGGGGGGTTATGCCTACGAGCAGTACTTC. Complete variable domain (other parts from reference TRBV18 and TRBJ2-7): NAGVMQNPRHLVRRRGQEARLRCSPMKGHSHVYWYRQLPEEGLKFMVYLQKENIIDESGMPKERFSAEFPKEGPSILRIQQVVRGDSAAYFCASSPGRGGYAYEQYFGPGTRLTVT.

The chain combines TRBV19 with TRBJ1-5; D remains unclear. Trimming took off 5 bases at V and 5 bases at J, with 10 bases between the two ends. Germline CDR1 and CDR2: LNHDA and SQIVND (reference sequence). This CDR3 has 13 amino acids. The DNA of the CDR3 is TGTGCCAGTAGTCTTTTCCTCGATCAGCCCCAGCATTTT. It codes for CASSLFLDQPQHF.

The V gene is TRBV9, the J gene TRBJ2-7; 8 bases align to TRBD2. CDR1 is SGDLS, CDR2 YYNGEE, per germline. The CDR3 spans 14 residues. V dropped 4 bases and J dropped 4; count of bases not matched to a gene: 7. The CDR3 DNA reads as TGTGCCAGCAGCCCGCCGGGAGGGGAGTACGAGCAGTACTTC. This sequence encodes CASSPPGGEYEQYF.

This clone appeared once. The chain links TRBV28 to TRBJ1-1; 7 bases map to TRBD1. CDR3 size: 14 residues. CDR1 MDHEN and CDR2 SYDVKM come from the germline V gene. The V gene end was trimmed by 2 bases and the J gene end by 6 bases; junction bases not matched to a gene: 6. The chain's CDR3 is CASSLQGVSAEAFF. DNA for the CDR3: TGTGCCAGCAGTTTACAGGGGGTCAGCGCTGAAGCTTTCTTT.

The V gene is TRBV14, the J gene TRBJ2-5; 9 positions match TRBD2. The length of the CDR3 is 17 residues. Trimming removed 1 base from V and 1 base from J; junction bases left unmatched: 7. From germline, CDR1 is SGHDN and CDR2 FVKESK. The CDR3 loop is CASSQVITSGPQETQYF. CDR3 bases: TGTGCCAGCAGCCAAGTAATAACTAGCGGGCCCCAAGAGACCCAGTACTTC.

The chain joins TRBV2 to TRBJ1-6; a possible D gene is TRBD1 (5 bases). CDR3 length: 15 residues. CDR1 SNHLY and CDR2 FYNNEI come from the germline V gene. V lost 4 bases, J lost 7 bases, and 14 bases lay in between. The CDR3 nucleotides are TGTGCCAGCAGTGTAAGTGTCGGGGGAAATTCACCCCTCCACTTT. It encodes CASSVSVGGNSPLHF. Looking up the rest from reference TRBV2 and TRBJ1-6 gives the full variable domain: EPEVTQTPSHQVTQMGQEVILRCVPISNHLYFYWYRQILGQKVEFLVSFYNNEISEKSEIFDDQFSVERPDGSNFTLKIRSTKLEDSAMYFCASSVSVGGNSPLHFGNGTRLTVT.

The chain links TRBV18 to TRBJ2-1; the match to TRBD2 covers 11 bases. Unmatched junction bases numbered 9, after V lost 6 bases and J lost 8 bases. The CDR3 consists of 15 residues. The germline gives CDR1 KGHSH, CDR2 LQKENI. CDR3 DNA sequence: TGTGCCAGCTCCCCAGGACTAGCGGGCGGGGATGAGCAGTTCTTC. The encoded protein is CASSPGLAGGDEQFF.

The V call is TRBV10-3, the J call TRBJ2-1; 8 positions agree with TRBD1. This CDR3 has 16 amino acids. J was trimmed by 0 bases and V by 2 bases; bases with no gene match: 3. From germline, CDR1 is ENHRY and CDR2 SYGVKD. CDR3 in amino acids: CAISEPGTGSYNEQFF. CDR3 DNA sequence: TGTGCCATCAGTGAGCCCGGGACAGGCTCCTACAATGAGCAGTTCTTC.

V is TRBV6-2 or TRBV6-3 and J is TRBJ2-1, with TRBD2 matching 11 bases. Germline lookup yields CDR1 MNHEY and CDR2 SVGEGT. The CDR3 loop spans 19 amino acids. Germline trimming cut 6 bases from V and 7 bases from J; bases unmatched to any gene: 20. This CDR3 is CASSGTGARLAGRGNEQFF. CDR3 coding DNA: TGTGCCAGCAGCGGCACAGGGGCCCGACTAGCGGGACGTGGGAATGAGCAGTTCTTC.

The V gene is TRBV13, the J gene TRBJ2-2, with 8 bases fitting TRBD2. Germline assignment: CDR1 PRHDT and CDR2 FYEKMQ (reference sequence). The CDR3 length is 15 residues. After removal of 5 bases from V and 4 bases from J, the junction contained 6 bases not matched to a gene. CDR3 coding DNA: TGTGCCAGCAGCCGGGGACTAGTCCCCACCGGGGAGCTGTTTTTT. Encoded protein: CASSRGLVPTGELFF.

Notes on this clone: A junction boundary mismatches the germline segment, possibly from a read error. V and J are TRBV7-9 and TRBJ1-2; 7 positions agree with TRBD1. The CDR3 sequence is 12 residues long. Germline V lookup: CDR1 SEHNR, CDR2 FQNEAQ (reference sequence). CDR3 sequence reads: CASSHGQDPLNF. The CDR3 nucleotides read TGTGCCAGCAGCCACGGACAGGATCCATTAAATTTC.

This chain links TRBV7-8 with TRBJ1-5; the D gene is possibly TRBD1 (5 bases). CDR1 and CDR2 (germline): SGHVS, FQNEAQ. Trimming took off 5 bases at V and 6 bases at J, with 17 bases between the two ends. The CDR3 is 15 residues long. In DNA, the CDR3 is TGTGCCAGCAGCCCGATGGCCCAGGGCGGTCAGCCCCAGCATTTT. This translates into CASSPMAQGGQPQHF.